This is a list of T cell receptor beta chains from one sample in a study of graft-versus-host responses after intestinal transplantation. The data were produced by immunoSEQ multiplex PCR, yet TCRdb's version contains in-frame clones alone and is incomplete. The sample holds 96,000 or so clones, 90% to 95% seen once. These TCRs are of unknown antigen specificity. Specimen: unstimulated CD4+ T cells sorted from spleen or lymph node cells, collected before intestinal transplant. All receptors come from a human donor who received an intestinal transplant. The CDR3 runs from the conserved cysteine through the conserved F or W. A D gene is named only where the DNA matches it firmly. Part of the rows lack a size; the others show once, few, many or a class for expanded clones.

>TRBD1|.|TRBJ1-5|TRBV27
CASRATGDGQPQHF
TGTGCCAGCAGAGCGACAGGGGATGGTCAGCCCCAGCATTTT
>TRBD1|.|TRBJ1-5|TRBV18
CASSPGTVNQPQHF
TGTGCCAGCTCACCCGGGACAGTAAATCAGCCCCAGCATTTT
>.|.|TRBJ2-6|TRBV7-2
CASSLRNSGANVLTF
TGTGCCAGCAGCCTGAGAAACTCTGGGGCCAACGTCCTGACTTTC
>TRBD2|.|TRBJ2-5|TRBV7-6
CASTSGGSVETQYF
TGTGCCAGCACCTCCGGGGGGTCGGTGGAGACCCAGTACTTC
>.|.|TRBJ1-2|TRBV5-6
CASRPRDGALIYTF
TGTGCCAGCAGGCCCCGCGACGGCGCACTAATCTACACCTTC
>TRBD1|.|TRBJ1-1|TRBV15
CATSGVRGHGNTEAFF
TGTGCCACCAGCGGCGTAAGGGGGCACGGGAACACTGAAGCTTTCTTT
>.|.|TRBJ1-4|TRBV11-2
CASSFSKERGTNEKLFF
TGTGCCAGCAGCTTCTCGAAAGAACGGGGTACTAATGAAAAACTGTTTTTT
>TRBD2|.|TRBJ2-7|TRBV7-8
CASSRSGGGYEQYF
TGTGCCAGCAGCCGTTCCGGCGGGGGGTACGAGCAGTACTTC
>TRBD2|.|TRBJ2-5|TRBV13
CASRLAGAETQYF
TGTGCCAGCCGACTAGCGGGTGCAGAGACCCAGTACTTC
>.|.|TRBJ2-1|TRBV21-1
CARRRSIPRDRVYNEQFF
TGTGCCCGACGAAGAAGTATTCCGAGGGACAGGGTTTACAATGAGCAGTTCTTC
>.|.|TRBJ2-2|TRBV14
CASSQDPESLYTGELFF
TGTGCCAGCAGCCAAGATCCTGAGTCTCTTTACACCGGGGAGCTGTTTTTT
>.|.|TRBJ1-6|TRBV12-5
CASGPGQTNNSPLHF
TGTGCTAGTGGTCCCGGACAGACGAATAATTCACCCCTCCACTTT
>TRBD2|.|TRBJ2-7|TRBV7-8
CASSSQAGVTSYEQYF
TGTGCCAGCAGCTCTCAAGCGGGAGTCACCTCCTACGAGCAGTACTTC
>TRBD1|.|TRBJ1-2|TRBV9
CASSVPLTGGAYGYTF
TGTGCCAGCAGCGTACCCCTGACAGGGGGGGCCTATGGCTACACCTTC
>TRBD1|once|TRBJ1-1|TRBV28
CASSGRTGWGTEAFF
TGTGCCAGCAGTGGGAGGACAGGGTGGGGTACTGAAGCTTTCTTT
>TRBD2|.|TRBJ2-3|TRBV2
CASTSLNRGDVDTQYF
TGTGCCAGCACCTCACTGAACCGGGGGGATGTAGATACGCAGTATTTT
>.|once|TRBJ2-7|TRBV12-5
CASGLVRYGGPTSYEQYF
TGTGCTAGTGGTTTGGTACGTTATGGCGGCCCGACCTCCTACGAGCAGTACTTC
>TRBD1|.|TRBJ2-3|TRBV4-2
CASRQKPGQGADTDTQYF
TGTGCCAGCAGACAGAAACCGGGACAGGGGGCAGATACAGATACGCAGTATTTT
>.|.|TRBJ2-7|TRBV21-1
CASSKGGEQGADYEQYF
TGTGCCAGCAGCAAAGGCGGGGAACAGGGGGCTGACTACGAGCAGTACTTC
>.|.|TRBJ1-2|TRBV5-5
CASALNTRGWYGYTF
TGTGCCAGCGCCCTAAACACCAGGGGTTGGTATGGCTACACCTTC
>.|.|TRBJ2-5|TRBV27
CASSLEFQETQYF
TGTGCCAGCAGTTTAGAGTTCCAAGAGACCCAGTACTTC
>.|.|TRBJ2-7|TRBV20-1
CSARLAYEQYF
TGCAGTGCTAGACTAGCCTACGAGCAGTACTTC
>.|.|TRBJ1-4|TRBV5-1
CASSARGATEKLFF
TGCGCCAGCAGCGCCCGTGGAGCGACTGAAAAACTGTTTTTT
>TRBD1|.|TRBJ1-6|TRBV28
CASSSPGQGFAPLHF
TGTGCCAGCAGTTCCCCAGGACAGGGATTTGCTCCCCTCCACTTT
>TRBD2|.|TRBJ2-3|TRBV5-1
CASSFPNGLAGGPGTDTQYF
TGCGCCAGCAGCTTCCCAAACGGACTAGCGGGGGGGCCGGGCACAGATACGCAGTATTTT
>TRBD2|.|TRBJ2-3|TRBV7-9
CASSPVAGLAGVTTDTQYF
TGTGCCAGCAGCCCTGTCGCCGGACTAGCGGGGGTCACCACAGATACGCAGTATTTT
>TRBD2|.|TRBJ2-1|TRBV29-1
CSVEKGLAESYNEQFF
TGCAGCGTTGAAAAGGGTCTAGCGGAATCCTACAATGAGCAGTTCTTC
>TRBD1|.|TRBJ2-2|TRBV7-9
CASSATGGAGANTGELFF
TGTGCCAGCAGCGCGACAGGGGGCGCGGGAGCGAACACCGGGGAGCTGTTTTTT
>.|.|TRBJ2-7|TRBV7-8
CASSLRGVSYEQYF
TGTGCCAGCAGCTTACGGGGAGTTTCCTACGAGCAGTACTTC
>.|.|TRBJ2-3|TRBV6-1
CASSANIQGTQYF
TGTGCCAGCAGCGCTAACATCCAGGGTACGCAGTATTTT
>.|.|TRBJ1-2|TRBV5-4
CASSSAGDHGYTF
TGTGCCAGCAGCTCGGCGGGTGATCATGGCTACACCTTC
>TRBD2|.|TRBJ2-3|TRBV5-6
CASSLAKGGTPSADTQYF
TGTGCCAGCAGCTTGGCCAAGGGAGGGACCCCGAGTGCAGATACGCAGTATTTT
>.|.|TRBJ2-5|TRBV5-4
CASSQQETQYF
TGTGCCAGCAGCCAACAAGAGACCCAGTACTTC
>TRBD1|.|TRBJ1-2|TRBV28
CASSLLGSQGPYGYTF
TGTGCCAGCAGTTTATTAGGTTCACAGGGGCCCTATGGCTACACCTTC
>TRBD1|.|TRBJ2-2|TRBV11-2
CASSHVRGQITGELFF
TGTGCCAGCAGTCATGTCAGGGGGCAAATAACCGGGGAGCTGTTTTTT
>TRBD1|.|TRBJ2-7|TRBV5-1
CASSLAWGQGEFIYEQYF
TGCGCCAGCAGCTTGGCTTGGGGACAGGGCGAGTTTATCTACGAGCAGTACTTC
>.|.|TRBJ1-1|TRBV6-5
CASSPPRDTTEAFF
TGTGCCAGCAGTCCCCCTCGGGACACAACCGAAGCTTTCTTT
>.|.|TRBJ1-5|TRBV12-5
CASTIGGSNQPQHF
TGTGCTAGTACGATAGGGGGAAGCAATCAGCCCCAGCATTTT
>TRBD2|once|TRBJ2-3|TRBV6-4
CASSDSKLAASTDTQYF
TGTGCCAGCAGTGACTCGAAGCTAGCGGCTAGCACAGATACGCAGTATTTT
>TRBD2|.|TRBJ2-3|TRBV5-1
CASSLPGTSGGAWEDTQYF
TGCGCCAGCAGCCTCCCCGGGACTAGCGGGGGGGCGTGGGAAGATACGCAGTATTTT
>TRBD2|.|TRBJ2-1|TRBV19
CASSTPSGRNEQFF
TGTGCCAGTAGTACTCCTAGCGGGAGGAATGAGCAGTTCTTC
>.|.|TRBJ1-2|TRBV2
CASSDGANYGYTF
TGTGCCAGCAGTGACGGTGCTAACTATGGCTACACCTTC
>.|.|TRBJ2-7|TRBV19
CASRGRPYEQYF
TGTGCCAGCCGAGGCAGACCCTACGAGCAGTACTTC
>.|.|TRBJ2-5|TRBV5-1
CASSLWQDQETQYF
TGCGCCAGCAGCTTGTGGCAAGACCAAGAGACCCAGTACTTC
>TRBD1|.|TRBJ1-1|TRBV6-6
CASSRTGYGTEAFF
TGTGCCAGCAGTAGGACAGGGTACGGCACTGAAGCTTTCTTT